This T cell receptor beta chain was recovered during a study of T cells of healthy individuals. Trimming stripped 5 bases from V and 5 bases from J, with 12 bases between. The CDR3 runs to 13 residues. Looked up from germline, CDR1 is SGHTA and CDR2 is FQGNSA. MiXCR, run by TCRdb on the 5' RACE reads, gives a single entry per CDR3 protein. The sample has around 100,000 distinct CDR3 sequences, around 17% seen once. This clonotype was observed a handful of times. The chain links TRBV7-2 to TRBJ2-5; D is tentatively TRBD1 or TRBD2 (5 bases each). This sequence was found in a human donor in good health. The DNA for the CDR3 is TGTGCCAGCAGCCCTGGGACGGTGGAGACCCAGTACTTC. Its translation: CASSPGTVETQYF.